One sample yielded the 9 T cell receptor beta chains listed below, sequenced in a study of T cell responses to AZD1222 COVID-19 vaccine. Sequencing was performed with immunoSEQ multiplex PCR; in TCRdb, only in-frame clones are kept and a portion is missing. The sample records around 78,000 clones, approximately 90% being singletons. The material sequenced was peripheral blood, taken on day 0 of AZD1222 vaccination. The receptors shown here come from an adult in good health.

This clone has just one count. The chain employs TRBV5-8 and TRBJ1-4; 8 bases line up with TRBD1. The V and J ends lost 4 bases and 8 bases, in that order; junction bases with no gene match: 10. Per germline, CDR1 SGHTS and CDR2 YDEGEE. This CDR3 region has 15 residues. In DNA form, the CDR3 reads TGTGCCAGCAGCCAACTCAGGGGGCAAGGGGAAAAACTGTTTTTT. Its translation is CASSQLRGQGEKLFF.

The V and J genes are TRBV10-2 and TRBJ2-7; 7 bases are a match to TRBD1. V shed 6 bases, J shed 7 bases, and the junction held 12 bases outside the gene matches. Germline values: CDR1 WSHSY, CDR2 SAAADI. This CDR3 comprises 14 residues. The CDR3 here is CASSIDRAPLEQYF. In DNA form, the CDR3 reads TGCGCCAGCAGCATAGACAGGGCCCCCTTGGAGCAGTACTTC.

The rearrangement uses TRBV9 and TRBJ1-3; no reliable D call. Trimming removed 4 bases at V and 2 bases at J, with 16 bases between. The CDR3 has 16 residues. Germline-derived CDR1 and CDR2 are SGDLS and YYNGEE. CDR3 DNA: TGTGCCAGCAGCTTCCTATCGACATTTCCTGGAAACACCATATATTTT. This encodes CASSFLSTFPGNTIYF. Using reference TRBV9 and TRBJ1-3 for the parts outside the CDR3, the full variable domain is DSGVTQTPKHLITATGQRVTLRCSPRSGDLSVYWYQQSLDQGLQFLIQYYNGEERAKGNILERFSAQQFPDLHSELNLSSLELGDSALYFCASSFLSTFPGNTIYFGEGSWLTVV.

This clone was seen just once. The V call is TRBV27, the J call TRBJ2-3; the D gene is possibly TRBD1 (5 bases). The CDR3 extends over 14 amino acids. CDR1 and CDR2 (germline): MNHEY, SMNVEV (reference sequence). Trimming shortened V by 9 bases and J by 0 bases, and 13 bases separated the two germline ends. CDR3 amino acids: CASRPGYSTDTQYF. In DNA form, the CDR3 reads TGTGCCAGTCGCCCAGGGTACAGCACAGATACGCAGTATTTT.

The rearrangement links TRBV5-1 to TRBJ2-1; no reliable D call. Trimming took off 4 bases at V and 6 bases at J, with 14 bases between the two ends. This CDR3 is 14 amino acids long. The germline V gene has CDR1 SGHRS and CDR2 YFSETQ. CDR3 region: CASSLAIDPNEQFF. In DNA, the CDR3 is TGCGCCAGCAGCCTGGCCATTGACCCCAATGAGCAGTTCTTC.

The chain couples TRBV11-2 to TRBJ1-2; weak D call: TRBD1 (5 bases). The CDR3 is made up of 14 amino acids. The ends were cut back, 4 bases at V and 7 bases at J, with 16 bases in the middle. Germline V gene lookup returns CDR1 SGHAT and CDR2 FQNNGV. In DNA form, the CDR3 reads TGTGCCAGCAGCTCCCTGGGAGGGGCGAGTGGCTACACCTTC. It specifies CASSSLGGASGYTF.

The chain has TRBV5-5 and TRBJ2-7; TRBD1 aligns across 10 bases. With V trimmed by 4 bases and J by 4 bases, 11 bases remained unmatched. The CDR3 extends over 16 amino acids. Germline V gene data show CDR1 as SGHKS and CDR2 as YYEKEE (reference sequence). CDR3 nucleotides: TGTGCCAGCAGCCCTAATAGACAGGGGGCGGTGTACGAGCAGTACTTC. Protein product: CASSPNRQGAVYEQYF.

The chain couples TRBV27 to TRBJ2-1; 11 nucleotides align to TRBD2. The germline CDR1 and CDR2 sequences are MNHEY and SMNVEV (reference sequence). Trimming removed 3 bases from V and 9 bases from J; junction bases left unmatched: 7. The length of the CDR3 is 15 residues. The CDR3 spells CASSLGSSGRPEQFF. CDR3 bases: TGTGCCAGCAGTTTGGGGTCTAGCGGGAGGCCTGAGCAGTTCTTC.

The rearrangement joins TRBV28 to TRBJ2-3; tentatively, D is TRBD2 (5 bases). Per the germline V gene, CDR1 is MDHEN and CDR2 is SYDVKM. The V end was cut by 5 bases, the J end by 4 bases, with 13 bases between. This CDR3 is built from 14 residues. CDR3 nucleotides: TGTGCCAGCAGTGGGCGGGTAGGGTCAGATACGCAGTATTTT. Translation: CASSGRVGSDTQYF.